This T cell receptor (beta chain) is drawn from a study of cytomegalovirus exposure and HLA in healthy donors. CDR3 length: 14 residues. V lost 6 bases and J 1 base, leaving 13 bases between the germline ends. Germline CDR1 PRHDT, CDR2 FYEKMQ (reference sequence). The PCR employed 60 Vbeta primers together with 13 Jbeta primers. Measured with immunoSEQ multiplex PCR; TCRdb has only the in-frame clones, and not every one. This sample's table has 45,000 to 60,000 clones. This sequence joins TRBV13 and TRBJ2-7; no clear D. The sample consisted of PBMCs. The clonotype originates from a woman aged 40 to 50 in good health and CMV-seronegative. In DNA, the CDR3 is TGTGCCAGCAGGTCGGGTACTCGTTCCTACGAGCAGTACTTC. Encoded protein: CASRSGTRSYEQYF.